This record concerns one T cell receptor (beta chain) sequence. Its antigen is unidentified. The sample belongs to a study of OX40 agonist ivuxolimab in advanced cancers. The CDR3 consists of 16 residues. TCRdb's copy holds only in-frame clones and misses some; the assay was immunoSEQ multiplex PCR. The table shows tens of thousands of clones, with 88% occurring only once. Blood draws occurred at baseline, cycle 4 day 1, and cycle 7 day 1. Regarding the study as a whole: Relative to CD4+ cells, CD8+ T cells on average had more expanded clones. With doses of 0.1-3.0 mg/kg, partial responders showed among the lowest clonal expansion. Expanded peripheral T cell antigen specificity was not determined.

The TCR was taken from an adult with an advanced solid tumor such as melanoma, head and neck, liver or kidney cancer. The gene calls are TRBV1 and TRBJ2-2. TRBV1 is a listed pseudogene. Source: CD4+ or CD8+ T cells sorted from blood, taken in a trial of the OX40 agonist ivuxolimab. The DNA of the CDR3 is TGCACCAGCAGCCCTCTCACGCTCCACAACACCGGGGAGCTGTTTTTT. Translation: CTSSPLTLHNTGELFF.